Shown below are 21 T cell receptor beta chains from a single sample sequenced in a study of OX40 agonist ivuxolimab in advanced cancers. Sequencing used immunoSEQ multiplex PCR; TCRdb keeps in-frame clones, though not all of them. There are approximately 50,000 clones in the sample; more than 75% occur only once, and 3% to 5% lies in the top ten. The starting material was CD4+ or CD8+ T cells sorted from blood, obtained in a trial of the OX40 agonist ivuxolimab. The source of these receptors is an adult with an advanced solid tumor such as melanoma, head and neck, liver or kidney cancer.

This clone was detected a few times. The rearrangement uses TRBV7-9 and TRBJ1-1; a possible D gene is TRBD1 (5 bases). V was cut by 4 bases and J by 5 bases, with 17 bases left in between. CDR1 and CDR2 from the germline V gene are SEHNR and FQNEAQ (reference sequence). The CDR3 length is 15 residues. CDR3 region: CASSSWTAKGTEAFF. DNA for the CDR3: TGTGCCAGCAGCTCCTGGACGGCTAAGGGGACTGAAGCTTTCTTT.

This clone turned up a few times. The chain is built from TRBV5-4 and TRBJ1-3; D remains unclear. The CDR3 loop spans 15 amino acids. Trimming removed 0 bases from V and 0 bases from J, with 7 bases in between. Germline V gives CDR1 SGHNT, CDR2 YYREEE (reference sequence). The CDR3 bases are TGTGCCAGCAGCTTGGCAGGTAGCTCTGGAAACACCATATATTTT. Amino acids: CASSLAGSSGNTIYF.

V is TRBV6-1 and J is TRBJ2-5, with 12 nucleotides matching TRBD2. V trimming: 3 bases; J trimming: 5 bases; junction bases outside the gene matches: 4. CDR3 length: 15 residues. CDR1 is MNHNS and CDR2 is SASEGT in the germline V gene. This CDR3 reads CASSDIGTSGETQYF. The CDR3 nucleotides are TGTGCCAGCAGTGATATTGGGACTAGCGGGGAGACCCAGTACTTC.

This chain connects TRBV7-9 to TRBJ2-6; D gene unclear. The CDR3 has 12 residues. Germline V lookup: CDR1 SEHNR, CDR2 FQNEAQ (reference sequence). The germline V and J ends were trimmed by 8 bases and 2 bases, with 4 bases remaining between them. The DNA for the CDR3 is TGTGCCAGCTCCCCTGGGGCCAACGTCCTGACTTTC. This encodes CASSPGANVLTF.

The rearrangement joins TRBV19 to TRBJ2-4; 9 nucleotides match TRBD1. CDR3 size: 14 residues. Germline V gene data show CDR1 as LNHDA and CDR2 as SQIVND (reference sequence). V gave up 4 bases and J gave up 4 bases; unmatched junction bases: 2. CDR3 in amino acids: CASSTGQGKNIQYF. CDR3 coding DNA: TGTGCCAGTAGTACGGGACAGGGTAAAAACATTCAGTACTTC.

CDR3 region: CASRFREQETQYF. Written as DNA, the CDR3 is TGTGCCAGCAGGTTCCGGGAGCAAGAGACCCAGTACTTC. This chain links TRBV7-9 with TRBJ2-5; tentatively, D is TRBD2 (6 bases). V lost 6 bases and J 2 bases, leaving 10 bases between the germline ends. CDR1 and CDR2 (germline): SEHNR, FQNEAQ (reference sequence). The CDR3 extends over 13 amino acids. Complete variable domain (other parts from reference TRBV7-9 and TRBJ2-5): DTGVSQNPRHKITKRGQNVTFRCDPISEHNRLYWYRQTLGQGPEFLTYFQNEAQLEKSRLLSDRFSAERPKGSFSTLEIQRTEQGDSAMYLCASRFREQETQYFGPGTRLLVL.

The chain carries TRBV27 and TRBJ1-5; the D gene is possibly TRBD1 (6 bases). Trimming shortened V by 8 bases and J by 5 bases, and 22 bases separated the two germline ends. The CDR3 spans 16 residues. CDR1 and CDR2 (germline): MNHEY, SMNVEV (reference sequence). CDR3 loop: CASAPSHGQKHQPQHF. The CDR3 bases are TGTGCCAGCGCCCCCTCTCATGGACAGAAGCATCAGCCCCAGCATTTT.

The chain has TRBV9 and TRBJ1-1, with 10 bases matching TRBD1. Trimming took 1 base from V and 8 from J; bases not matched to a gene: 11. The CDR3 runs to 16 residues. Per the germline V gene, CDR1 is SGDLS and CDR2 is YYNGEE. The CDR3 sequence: CASSVKGQGPVGEAFF. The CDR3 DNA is TGTGCCAGCAGCGTAAAGGGACAGGGGCCCGTCGGGGAAGCTTTCTTT.

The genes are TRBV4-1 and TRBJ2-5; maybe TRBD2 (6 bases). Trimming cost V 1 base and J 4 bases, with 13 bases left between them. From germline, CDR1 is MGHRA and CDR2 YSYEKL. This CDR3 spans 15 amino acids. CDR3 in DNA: TGCGCCAGCAGCCAAGGGAGGGCTAACTTAGAGACCCAGTACTTC. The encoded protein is CASSQGRANLETQYF.

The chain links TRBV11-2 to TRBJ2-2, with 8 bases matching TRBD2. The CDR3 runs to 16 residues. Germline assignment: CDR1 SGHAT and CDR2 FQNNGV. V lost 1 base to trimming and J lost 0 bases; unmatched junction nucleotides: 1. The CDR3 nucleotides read TGTGCCAGCAGCTTAGTTAGCGGGGCGAACACCGGGGAGCTGTTTTTT. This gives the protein CASSLVSGANTGELFF.

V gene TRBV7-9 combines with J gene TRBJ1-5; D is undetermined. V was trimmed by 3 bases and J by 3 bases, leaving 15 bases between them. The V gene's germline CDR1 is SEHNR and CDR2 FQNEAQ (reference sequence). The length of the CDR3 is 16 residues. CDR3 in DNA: TGTGCCAGCAGCTTGGGATCGGGGAAATCCAATCAGCCCCAGCATTTT. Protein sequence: CASSLGSGKSNQPQHF. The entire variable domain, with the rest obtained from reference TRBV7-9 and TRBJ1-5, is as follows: DTGVSQNPRHKITKRGQNVTFRCDPISEHNRLYWYRQTLGQGPEFLTYFQNEAQLEKSRLLSDRFSAERPKGSFSTLEIQRTEQGDSAMYLCASSLGSGKSNQPQHFGDGTRLSIL.

The CDR3 region has the DNA TGCGCCAGCAGCTTAGCGGGGGCCCGGGATACGCAGTATTTT. Its translation: CASSLAGARDTQYF. The chain carries TRBV5-1 and TRBJ2-3; 8 bases map to TRBD2. From germline, CDR1 is SGHRS and CDR2 YFSETQ. V lost 2 bases, J lost 6 bases, and 5 bases stayed unmatched. The CDR3 contains 14 residues.

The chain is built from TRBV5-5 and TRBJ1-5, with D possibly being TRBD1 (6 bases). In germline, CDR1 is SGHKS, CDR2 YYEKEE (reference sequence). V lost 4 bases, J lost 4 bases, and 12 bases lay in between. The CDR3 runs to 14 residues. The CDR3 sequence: CASSLVGGNQPQHF. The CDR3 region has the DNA TGTGCCAGCAGCCTTGTAGGGGGAAATCAGCCCCAGCATTTT.

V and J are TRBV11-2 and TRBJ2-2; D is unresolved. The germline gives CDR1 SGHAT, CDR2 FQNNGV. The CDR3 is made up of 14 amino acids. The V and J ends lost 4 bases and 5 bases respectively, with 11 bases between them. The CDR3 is CASSSPYRTGELFF. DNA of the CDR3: TGTGCCAGCAGCTCACCCTATCGGACCGGGGAGCTGTTTTTT.

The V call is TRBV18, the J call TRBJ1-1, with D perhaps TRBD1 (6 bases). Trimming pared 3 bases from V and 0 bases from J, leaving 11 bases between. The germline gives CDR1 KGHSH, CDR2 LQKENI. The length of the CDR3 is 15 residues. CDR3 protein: CASSPPGTLNTEAFF. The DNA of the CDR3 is TGTGCCAGCTCACCTCCCGGGACACTGAACACTGAAGCTTTCTTT.

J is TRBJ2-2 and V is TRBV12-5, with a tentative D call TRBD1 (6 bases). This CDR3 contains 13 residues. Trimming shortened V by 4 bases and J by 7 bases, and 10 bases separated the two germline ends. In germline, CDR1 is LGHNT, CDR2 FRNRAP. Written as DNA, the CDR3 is TGTGCTAGTGGTTCACAGGGTTTCGGGGAGCTGTTTTTT. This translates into CASGSQGFGELFF. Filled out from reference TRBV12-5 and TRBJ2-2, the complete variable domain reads DARVTQTPRHKVTEMGQEVTMRCQPILGHNTVFWYRQTMMQGLELLAYFRNRAPLDDSGMPKDRFSAEMPDATLATLKIQPSEPRDSAVYFCASGSQGFGELFFGEGSRLTVL.

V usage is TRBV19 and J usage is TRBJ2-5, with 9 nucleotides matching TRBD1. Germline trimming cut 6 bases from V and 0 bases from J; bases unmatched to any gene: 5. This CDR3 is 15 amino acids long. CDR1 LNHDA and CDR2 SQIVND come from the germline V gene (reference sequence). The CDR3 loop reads CASSPGDRDQETQYF. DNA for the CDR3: TGTGCCAGTAGCCCAGGGGACAGGGACCAAGAGACCCAGTACTTC. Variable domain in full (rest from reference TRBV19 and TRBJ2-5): DGGITQSPKYLFRKEGQNVTLSCEQNLNHDAMYWYRQDPGQGLRLIYYSQIVNDFQKGDIAEGYSVSREKKESFPLTVTSAQKNPTAFYLCASSPGDRDQETQYFGPGTRLLVL.

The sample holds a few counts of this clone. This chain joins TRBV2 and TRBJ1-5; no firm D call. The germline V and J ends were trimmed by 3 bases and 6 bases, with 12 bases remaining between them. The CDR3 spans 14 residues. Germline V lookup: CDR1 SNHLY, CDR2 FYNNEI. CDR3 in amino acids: CASSDRTSSQPQHF. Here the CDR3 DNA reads TGTGCCAGCAGTGACAGGACCTCGAGTCAGCCCCAGCATTTT.

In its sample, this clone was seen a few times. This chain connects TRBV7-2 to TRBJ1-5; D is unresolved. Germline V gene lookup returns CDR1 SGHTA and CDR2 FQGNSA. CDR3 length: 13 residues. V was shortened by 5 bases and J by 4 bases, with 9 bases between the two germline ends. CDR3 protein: CASSRYYNQPQHF. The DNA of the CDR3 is TGTGCCAGCAGCAGATATTATAATCAGCCCCAGCATTTT.

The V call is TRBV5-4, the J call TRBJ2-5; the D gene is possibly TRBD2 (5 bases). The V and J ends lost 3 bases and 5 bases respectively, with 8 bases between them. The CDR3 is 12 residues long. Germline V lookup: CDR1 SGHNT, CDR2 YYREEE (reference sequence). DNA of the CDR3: TGTGCCAGCAGCTCGGACTGGGAGACCCAGTACTTC. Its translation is CASSSDWETQYF.

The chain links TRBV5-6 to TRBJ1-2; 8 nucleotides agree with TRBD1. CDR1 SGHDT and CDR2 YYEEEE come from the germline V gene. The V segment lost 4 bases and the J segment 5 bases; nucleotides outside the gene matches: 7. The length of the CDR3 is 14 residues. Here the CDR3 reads CASSLIDRGYGYTF. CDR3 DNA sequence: TGTGCCAGCAGCCTCATCGACAGGGGATATGGCTACACCTTC.